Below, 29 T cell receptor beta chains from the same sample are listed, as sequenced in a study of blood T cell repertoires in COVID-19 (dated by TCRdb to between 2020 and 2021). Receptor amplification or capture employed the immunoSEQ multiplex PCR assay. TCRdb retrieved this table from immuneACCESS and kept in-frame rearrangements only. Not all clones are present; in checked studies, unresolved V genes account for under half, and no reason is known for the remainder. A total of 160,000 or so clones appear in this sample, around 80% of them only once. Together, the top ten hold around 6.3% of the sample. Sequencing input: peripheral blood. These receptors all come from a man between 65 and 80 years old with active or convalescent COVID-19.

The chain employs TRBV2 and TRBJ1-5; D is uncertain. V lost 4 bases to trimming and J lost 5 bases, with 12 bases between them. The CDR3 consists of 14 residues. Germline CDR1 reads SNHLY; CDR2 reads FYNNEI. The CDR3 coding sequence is TGTGCCAGCAGTGTTGGCTTTATGGATCAGCCCCAGCATTTT. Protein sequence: CASSVGFMDQPQHF.

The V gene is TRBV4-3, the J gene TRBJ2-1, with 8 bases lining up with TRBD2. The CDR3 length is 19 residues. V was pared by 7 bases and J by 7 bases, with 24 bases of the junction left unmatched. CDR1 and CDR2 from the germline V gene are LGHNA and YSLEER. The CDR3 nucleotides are TGCGCCAGCACAATGAATCCTTTCACGGTCCGGGGGGGGTCGAATGAGCAGTTCTTC. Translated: CASTMNPFTVRGGSNEQFF.

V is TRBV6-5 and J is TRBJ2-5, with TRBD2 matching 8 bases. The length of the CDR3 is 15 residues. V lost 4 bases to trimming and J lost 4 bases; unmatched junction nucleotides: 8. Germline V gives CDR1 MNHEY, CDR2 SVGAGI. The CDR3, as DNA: TGTGCCAGCAGTTCCCCAGGACTAGCAGCAGAGACCCAGTACTTC. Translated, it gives CASSSPGLAAETQYF.

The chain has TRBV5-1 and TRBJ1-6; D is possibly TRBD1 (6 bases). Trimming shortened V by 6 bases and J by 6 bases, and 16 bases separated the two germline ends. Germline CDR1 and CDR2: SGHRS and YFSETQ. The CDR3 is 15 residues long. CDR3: CASMEQGGGNSPLHF. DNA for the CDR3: TGCGCCAGCATGGAACAGGGTGGAGGTAATTCACCCCTCCACTTT. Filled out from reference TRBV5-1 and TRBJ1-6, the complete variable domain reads KAGVTQTPRYLIKTRGQQVTLSCSPISGHRSVSWYQQTPGQGLQFLFEYFSETQRNKGNFPGRFSGRQFSNSRSEMNVSTLELGDSALYLCASMEQGGGNSPLHFGNGTRLTVT.

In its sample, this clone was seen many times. The DNA of the CDR3 is TGTGCCAGCAGACCTAAGGACAGACTGAACACTGAAGCTTTCTTT. Protein: CASRPKDRLNTEAFF. This chain joins TRBV7-9 and TRBJ1-1, with D possibly being TRBD1 (6 bases). The CDR3 has 15 residues. Trimming removed 6 bases at V and 0 bases at J, with 14 bases between. Germline V gene data show CDR1 as SEHNR and CDR2 as FQNEAQ (reference sequence). Complete variable domain (other parts from reference TRBV7-9 and TRBJ1-1): DTGVSQNPRHKITKRGQNVTFRCDPISEHNRLYWYRQTLGQGPEFLTYFQNEAQLEKSRLLSDRFSAERPKGSFSTLEIQRTEQGDSAMYLCASRPKDRLNTEAFFGQGTRLTVV.

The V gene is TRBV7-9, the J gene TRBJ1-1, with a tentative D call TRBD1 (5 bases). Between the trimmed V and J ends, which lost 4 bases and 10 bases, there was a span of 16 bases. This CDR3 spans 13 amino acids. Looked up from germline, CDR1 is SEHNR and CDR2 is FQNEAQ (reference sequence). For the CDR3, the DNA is TGTGCCAGCAGCTCGTCCGGGGGATTTGGAGCTTTCTTT. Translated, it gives CASSSSGGFGAFF.

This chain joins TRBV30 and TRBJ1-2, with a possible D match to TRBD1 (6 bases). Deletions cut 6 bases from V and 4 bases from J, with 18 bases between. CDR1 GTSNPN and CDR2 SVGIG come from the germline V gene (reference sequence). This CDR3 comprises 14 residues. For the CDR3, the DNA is TGTGCCTGCAGCACCTCCTCGACAGGCTATGGCTACACCTTC. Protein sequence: CACSTSSTGYGYTF.

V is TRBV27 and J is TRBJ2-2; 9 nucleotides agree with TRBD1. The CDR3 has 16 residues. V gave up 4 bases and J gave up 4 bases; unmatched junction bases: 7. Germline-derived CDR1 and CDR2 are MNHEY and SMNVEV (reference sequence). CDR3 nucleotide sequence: TGTGCCAGCAGTTCCACCGACAGGGGGGGCACCGGGGAGCTGTTTTTT. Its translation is CASSSTDRGGTGELFF.

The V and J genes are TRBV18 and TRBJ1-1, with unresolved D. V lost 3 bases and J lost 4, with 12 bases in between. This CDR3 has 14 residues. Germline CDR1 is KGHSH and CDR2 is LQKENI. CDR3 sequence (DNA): TGTGCCAGCTCACCTGCAGGCCAAAGCACTGAAGCTTTCTTT. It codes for CASSPAGQSTEAFF.

CDR3 amino acids: CASSSSGDWNQPQHF. The CDR3 DNA is TGTGCCAGCAGTTCATCAGGGGATTGGAATCAGCCCCAGCATTTT. V and J are TRBV6-5 and TRBJ1-5; D possibly corresponds to TRBD1 (6 bases). This CDR3 region has 15 residues. CDR1 is MNHEY and CDR2 is SVGAGI in the germline V gene. Trimming removed 4 bases at V and 4 bases at J, with 14 bases between.

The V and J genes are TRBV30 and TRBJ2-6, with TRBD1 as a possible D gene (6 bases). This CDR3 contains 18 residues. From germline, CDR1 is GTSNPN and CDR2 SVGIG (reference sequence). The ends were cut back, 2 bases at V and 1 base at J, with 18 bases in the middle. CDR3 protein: CAWSKDRSTTSGANVLTF. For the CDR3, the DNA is TGTGCCTGGAGTAAGGACAGATCCACCACTTCTGGGGCCAACGTCCTGACTTTC.

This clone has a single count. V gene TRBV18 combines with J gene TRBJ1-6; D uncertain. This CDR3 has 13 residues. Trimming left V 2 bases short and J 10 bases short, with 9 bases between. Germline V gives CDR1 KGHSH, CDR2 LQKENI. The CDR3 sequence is CASSPGRESPLHF. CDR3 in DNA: TGTGCCAGCTCACCAGGGAGGGAATCACCCCTCCACTTT.

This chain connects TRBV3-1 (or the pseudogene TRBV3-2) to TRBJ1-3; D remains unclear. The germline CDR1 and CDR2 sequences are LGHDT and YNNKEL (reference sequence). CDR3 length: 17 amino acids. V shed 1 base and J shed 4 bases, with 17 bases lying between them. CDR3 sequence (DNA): TGTGCCAGCAGCCAAGTTTTTTCCCGGAGGTACGGAAACACCATATATTTT. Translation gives CASSQVFSRRYGNTIYF.

DNA of the CDR3: TGTGCCAGCAGGCTTCAGGGGGCACGGGGAATGAATGAGCAGTTCTTC. Translation: CASRLQGARGMNEQFF. The rearrangement joins TRBV27 to TRBJ2-1, with 8 bases identical to TRBD1. CDR3 size: 16 residues. J gave up 7 bases and V 6 bases, and 14 bases lay outside the gene matches. Germline V CDR1 and CDR2: MNHEY, SMNVEV (reference sequence).

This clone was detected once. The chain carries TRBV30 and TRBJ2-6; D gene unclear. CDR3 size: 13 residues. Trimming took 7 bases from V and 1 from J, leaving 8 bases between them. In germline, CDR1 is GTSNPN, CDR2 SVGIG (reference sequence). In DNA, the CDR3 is TGTGCCTCCTTATTATCTGGGGCCAACGTCCTGACTTTC. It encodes CASLLSGANVLTF.

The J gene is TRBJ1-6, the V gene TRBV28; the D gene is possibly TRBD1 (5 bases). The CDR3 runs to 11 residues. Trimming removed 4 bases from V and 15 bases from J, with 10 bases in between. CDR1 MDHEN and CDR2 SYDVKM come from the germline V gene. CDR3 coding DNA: TGTGCCAGCAGTTCTGACAGATACCTCCACTTT. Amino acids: CASSSDRYLHF.

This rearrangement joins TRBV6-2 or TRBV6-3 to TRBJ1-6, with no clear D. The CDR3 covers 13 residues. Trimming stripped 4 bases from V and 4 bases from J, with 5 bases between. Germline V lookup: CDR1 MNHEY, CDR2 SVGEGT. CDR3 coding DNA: TGTGCCAGCAGTTGGACTTATAATTCACCCCTCCACTTT. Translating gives CASSWTYNSPLHF.

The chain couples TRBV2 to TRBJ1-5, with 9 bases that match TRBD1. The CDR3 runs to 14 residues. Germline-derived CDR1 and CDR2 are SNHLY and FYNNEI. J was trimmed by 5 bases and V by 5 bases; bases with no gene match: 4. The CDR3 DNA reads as TGTGCCAGCAGTTTGGGACAGGGAGATCAGCCCCAGCATTTT. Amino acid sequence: CASSLGQGDQPQHF.

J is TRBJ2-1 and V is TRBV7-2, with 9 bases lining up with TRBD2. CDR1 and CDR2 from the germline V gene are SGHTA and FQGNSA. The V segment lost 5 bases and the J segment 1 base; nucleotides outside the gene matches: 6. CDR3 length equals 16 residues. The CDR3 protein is CASSKRAGGSYNEQFF. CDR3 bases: TGTGCCAGCAGCAAGCGGGCGGGGGGGTCCTACAATGAGCAGTTCTTC.

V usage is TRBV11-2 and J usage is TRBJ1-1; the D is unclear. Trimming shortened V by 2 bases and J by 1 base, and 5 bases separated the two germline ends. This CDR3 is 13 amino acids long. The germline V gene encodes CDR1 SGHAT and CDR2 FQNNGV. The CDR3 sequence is CASSLLRNTEAFF. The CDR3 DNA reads TGTGCCAGCAGCTTACTTCGGAACACTGAAGCTTTCTTT.

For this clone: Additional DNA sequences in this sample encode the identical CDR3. The CDR3 region has the DNA TGTGCCAGCTCACCAGGGACAGGCGGTGACTATGGCTACACCTTC. Translating it yields CASSPGTGGDYGYTF. The J gene is TRBJ1-2, the V gene TRBV18; TRBD1 matches 8 bases. The junction had 5 bases not matched to a gene; V was cut back by 2 bases and J by 3 bases. This CDR3 is 15 amino acids long. Germline assignment: CDR1 KGHSH and CDR2 LQKENI. Looking up the rest from reference TRBV18 and TRBJ1-2 gives the full variable domain: NAGVMQNPRHLVRRRGQEARLRCSPMKGHSHVYWYRQLPEEGLKFMVYLQKENIIDESGMPKERFSAEFPKEGPSILRIQQVVRGDSAAYFCASSPGTGGDYGYTFGSGTRLTVV.

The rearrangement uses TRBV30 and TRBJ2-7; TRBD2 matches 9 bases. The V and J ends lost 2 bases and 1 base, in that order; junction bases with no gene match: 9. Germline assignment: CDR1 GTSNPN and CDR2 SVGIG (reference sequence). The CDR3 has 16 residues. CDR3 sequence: CAWSPRRAGGSYEQYF. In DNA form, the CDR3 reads TGTGCCTGGAGTCCACGGAGAGCGGGGGGTTCCTACGAGCAGTACTTC.

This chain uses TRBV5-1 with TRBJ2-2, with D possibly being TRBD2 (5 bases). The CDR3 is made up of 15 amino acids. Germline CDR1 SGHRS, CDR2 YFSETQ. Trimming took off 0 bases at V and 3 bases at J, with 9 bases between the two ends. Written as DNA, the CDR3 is TGCGCCAGCAGCTTGGCAGCGGATGACACCGGGGAGCTGTTTTTT. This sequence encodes CASSLAADDTGELFF.

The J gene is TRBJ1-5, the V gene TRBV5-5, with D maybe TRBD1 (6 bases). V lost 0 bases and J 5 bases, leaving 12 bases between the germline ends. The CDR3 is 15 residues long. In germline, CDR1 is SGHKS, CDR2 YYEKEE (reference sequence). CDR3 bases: TGTGCCAGCAGCTTGGGTTCGGCAGGGGATCAGCCCCAGCATTTT. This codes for CASSLGSAGDQPQHF.

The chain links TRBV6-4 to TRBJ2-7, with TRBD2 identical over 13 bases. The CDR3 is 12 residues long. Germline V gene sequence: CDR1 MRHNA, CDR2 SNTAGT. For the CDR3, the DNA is TGTGTTCGACTAGCGGGAGGTTACGAGCAGTACTTC. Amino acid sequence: CVRLAGGYEQYF.

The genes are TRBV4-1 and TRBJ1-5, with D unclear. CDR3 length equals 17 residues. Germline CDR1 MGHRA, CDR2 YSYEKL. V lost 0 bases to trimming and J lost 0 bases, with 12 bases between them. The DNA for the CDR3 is TGCGCCAGCAGCCAAGATCCGCGAAGTTATAGCAATCAGCCCCAGCATTTT. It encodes CASSQDPRSYSNQPQHF.

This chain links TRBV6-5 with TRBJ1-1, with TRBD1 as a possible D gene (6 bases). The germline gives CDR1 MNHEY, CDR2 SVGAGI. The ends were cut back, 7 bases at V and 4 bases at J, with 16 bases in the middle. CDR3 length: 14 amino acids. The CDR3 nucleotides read TGTGCCAGCATCCCGACAGGTCCGAGCACTGAAGCTTTCTTT. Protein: CASIPTGPSTEAFF.

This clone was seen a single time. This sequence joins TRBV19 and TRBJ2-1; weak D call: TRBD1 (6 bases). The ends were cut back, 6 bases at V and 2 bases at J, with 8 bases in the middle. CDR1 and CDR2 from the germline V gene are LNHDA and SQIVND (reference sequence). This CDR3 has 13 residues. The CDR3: CASSNRAYNEQFF. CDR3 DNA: TGTGCCAGTAGCAACAGGGCCTACAATGAGCAGTTCTTC.

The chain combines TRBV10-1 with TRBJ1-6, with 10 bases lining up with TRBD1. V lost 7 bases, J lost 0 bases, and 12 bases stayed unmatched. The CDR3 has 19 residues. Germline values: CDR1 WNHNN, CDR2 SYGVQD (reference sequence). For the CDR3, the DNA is TGCGCCAGCACCTCAGTCCCGGGACAGGGGAGCTCCTATAATTCACCCCTCCACTTT. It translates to CASTSVPGQGSSYNSPLHF.